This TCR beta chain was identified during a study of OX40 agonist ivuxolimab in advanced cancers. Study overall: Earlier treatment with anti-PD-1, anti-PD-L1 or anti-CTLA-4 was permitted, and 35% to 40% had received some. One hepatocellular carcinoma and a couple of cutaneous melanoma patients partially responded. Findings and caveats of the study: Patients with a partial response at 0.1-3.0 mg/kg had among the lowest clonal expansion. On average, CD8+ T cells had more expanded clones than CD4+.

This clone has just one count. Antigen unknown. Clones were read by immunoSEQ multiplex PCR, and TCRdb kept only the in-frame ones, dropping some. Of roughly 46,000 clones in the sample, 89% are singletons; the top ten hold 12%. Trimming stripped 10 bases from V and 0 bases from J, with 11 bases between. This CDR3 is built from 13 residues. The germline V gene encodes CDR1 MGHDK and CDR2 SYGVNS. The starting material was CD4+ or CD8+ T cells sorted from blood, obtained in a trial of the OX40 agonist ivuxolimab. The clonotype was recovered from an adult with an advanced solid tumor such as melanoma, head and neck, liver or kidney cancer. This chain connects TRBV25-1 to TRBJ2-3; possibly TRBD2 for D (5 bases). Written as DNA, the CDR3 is TGTGCCACTTGGGGAGCCAGCACAGATACGCAGTATTTT. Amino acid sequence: CATWGASTDTQYF.